A single sample gave rise to the 4 T cell receptor beta chains below, sequenced in a study of beta chain bispecific antibodies for T cell cancers. Notes on the study in general: Normal T cells contributed less of the targeted TRBV signal than the leukemia cells did.

T cells were expanded from blood mononuclear cells for 2 to 3 days with anti-CD3 OKT3 or CD3/CD28 beads. In TCRdb, the 5' RACE reads were re-called with MiXCR into one record per CDR3 protein. The data show roughly 15,000 distinct CDR3 sequences, with roughly 2.1% seen just once and 6.9% held by the top ten. Which antigens these TCRs recognize remains unknown. The sample taken for sequencing was healthy donor T cells cultured with leukemia cells. The receptors shown here come from a human donor in good health. Some clones in this sample may be carry-over from other donors' samples.

The sample holds many counts of this clonotype. This chain joins TRBV6-5 and TRBJ2-7; D is undetermined. The V gene lost 0 bases and the J gene lost 3 bases, with 15 bases spanning the gap. Germline assignment: CDR1 MNHEY and CDR2 SVGAGI. There are 16 residues in the CDR3. The CDR3, as DNA: TGTGCCAGCAGTTACTCTCCGACGGAAACTGGCTACGAGCAGTACTTC. It specifies CASSYSPTETGYEQYF.

This clonotype was found many times. This chain joins TRBV6-5 and TRBJ2-1; D not resolved. CDR3 length equals 14 residues. The ends were cut back, 2 bases at V and 7 bases at J, with 12 bases in the middle. Germline V gene lookup returns CDR1 MNHEY and CDR2 SVGAGI. CDR3 nucleotide sequence: TGTGCCAGCAGTTACAAGGCCCACCATAATGAGCAGTTCTTC. Its translation: CASSYKAHHNEQFF.

This clonotype was seen ten or more times. This chain links TRBV20-1 with TRBJ2-7; 7 nucleotides agree with TRBD1. V shed 0 bases, J shed 2 bases, and the junction held 13 bases outside the gene matches. CDR1 and CDR2 from the germline V gene are DFQATT and SNEGSKA (reference sequence). The CDR3 loop spans 17 amino acids. The CDR3 is CSAREQRDSSNTYEQYF. As DNA, the CDR3 is TGCAGTGCTAGAGAGCAAAGGGACAGCTCAAACACCTACGAGCAGTACTTC.

This clonotype was seen repeatedly, ten times or more. The J gene is TRBJ2-7, the V gene TRBV10-3; the D is unclear. Trimming cost V 0 bases and J 2 bases, with 8 bases left between them. CDR1 and CDR2 (germline): ENHRY, SYGVKD. The CDR3 spans 14 residues. DNA of the CDR3: TGTGCCATCAGTGAGTCAGGACGGACCTACGAGCAGTACTTC. This sequence encodes CAISESGRTYEQYF.